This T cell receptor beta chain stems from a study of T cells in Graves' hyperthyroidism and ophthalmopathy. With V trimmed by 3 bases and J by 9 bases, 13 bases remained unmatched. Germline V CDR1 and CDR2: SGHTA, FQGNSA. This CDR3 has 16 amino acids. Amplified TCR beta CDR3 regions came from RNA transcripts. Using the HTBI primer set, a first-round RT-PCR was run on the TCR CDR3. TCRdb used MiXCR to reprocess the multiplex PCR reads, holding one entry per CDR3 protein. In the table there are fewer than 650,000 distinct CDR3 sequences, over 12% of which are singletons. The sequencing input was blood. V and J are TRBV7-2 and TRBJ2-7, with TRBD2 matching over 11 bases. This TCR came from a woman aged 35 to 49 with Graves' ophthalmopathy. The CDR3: CASSFALAGGGSSQYF. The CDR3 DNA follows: TGTGCCAGCAGCTTCGCCCTAGCGGGAGGAGGTTCTTCGCAGTACTTC.